The 11 T cell receptor beta chains below all came from one sample that was sequenced in a study of cytomegalovirus exposure and HLA in healthy donors. The PCR employed 60 Vbeta primers together with 13 Jbeta primers. Assay used: immunoSEQ multiplex PCR; TCRdb lists only in-frame clones, some missing. The data show some 89,000 clones, around 85% seen once. Material: PBMCs. The receptors were gathered from a man aged 40-50 years in good health and CMV-seropositive.

The V and J genes are TRBV5-5 and TRBJ2-7, with no clear D. The V end lost 7 bases, the J end lost 0 bases, and 11 bases lay between the germline ends. This CDR3 spans 13 amino acids. Germline V lookup: CDR1 SGHKS, CDR2 YYEKEE (reference sequence). DNA for the CDR3: TGTGCCAGCCGGAGCCAAAGCTCCTACGAGCAGTACTTC. It specifies CASRSQSSYEQYF.

The chain links TRBV5-1 to TRBJ2-3; D is uncertain. Germline assignment: CDR1 SGHRS and CDR2 YFSETQ. V was pared by 4 bases and J by 6 bases, with 6 bases between. The CDR3 has 11 amino acids. The CDR3 protein is CASSHLDTQYF. CDR3 bases: TGCGCCAGCAGCCATTTGGATACGCAGTATTTT. Drawing the rest from reference TRBV5-1 and TRBJ2-3, the complete variable domain is KAGVTQTPRYLIKTRGQQVTLSCSPISGHRSVSWYQQTPGQGLQFLFEYFSETQRNKGNFPGRFSGRQFSNSRSEMNVSTLELGDSALYLCASSHLDTQYFGPGTRLTVL.

The V call is TRBV5-6, the J call TRBJ2-5; 7 bases match TRBD2. This CDR3 has 16 residues. The V and J ends lost 3 bases and 4 bases, in that order; junction bases with no gene match: 12. Per the germline V gene, CDR1 is SGHDT and CDR2 is YYEEEE. The CDR3 DNA reads TGTGCCAGCAGCTCGGTAGGCGGGAGCGGTGGAGAGACCCAGTACTTC. Translating gives CASSSVGGSGGETQYF.

This clone has only a few counts. The chain carries TRBV27 and TRBJ2-1; the D gene is possibly TRBD2 (6 bases). There are 17 residues in the CDR3. The germline V gene has CDR1 MNHEY and CDR2 SMNVEV (reference sequence). V gave up 7 bases and J gave up 5 bases, with 24 bases separating them. The CDR3 sequence is CASTIFGTGLGNNEQFF. The CDR3 bases are TGTGCCAGCACCATTTTCGGGACTGGCCTGGGGAACAATGAGCAGTTCTTC.

The rearrangement joins TRBV9 to TRBJ1-2, with 10 bases identical to TRBD1. The V and J ends lost 1 base and 2 bases, in that order; junction bases with no gene match: 2. CDR3 length: 15 amino acids. Germline CDR1 SGDLS, CDR2 YYNGEE. The CDR3 DNA follows: TGTGCCAGCAGCGTAAGGGGACAGGGGAACTATGGCTACACCTTC. Translation: CASSVRGQGNYGYTF.

This chain connects TRBV28 to TRBJ2-7, with TRBD1 matching 8 bases. Germline-derived CDR1 and CDR2 are MDHEN and SYDVKM. The CDR3 loop spans 13 amino acids. J was trimmed by 6 bases and V by 6 bases; bases with no gene match: 7. CDR3 in DNA: TGTGCCAGCAGAAAGGACAGGGTCCGCGAGCAGTACTTC. Amino acids: CASRKDRVREQYF.

This chain links TRBV5-1 with TRBJ1-5; D is uncertain. V shed 2 bases and J shed 0 bases, with 15 bases lying between them. In germline, CDR1 is SGHRS, CDR2 YFSETQ. The CDR3 is made up of 17 amino acids. The CDR3 sequence is CASSFYYRSFSNQPQHF. The DNA for the CDR3 is TGCGCCAGCAGCTTCTATTATCGGTCTTTTAGCAATCAGCCCCAGCATTTT.

The V call is TRBV7-6, the J call TRBJ2-3; D not resolved. The CDR3 has 15 residues. Deletions cut 3 bases from V and 2 bases from J, with 12 bases between. Looked up from germline, CDR1 is SGHVS and CDR2 is FNYEAQ. The CDR3 loop is CASSFSRLTTDTQYF. The DNA for the CDR3 is TGTGCCAGCAGCTTTTCGAGACTGACCACAGATACGCAGTATTTT.

V gene TRBV6-6 combines with J gene TRBJ2-5; D perhaps matches TRBD1 (8 bases). The germline CDR1 and CDR2 sequences are MNHNY and SVGAGI (reference sequence). This CDR3 is 15 amino acids long. The V gene lost 2 bases and the J gene lost 5 bases, with 15 bases spanning the gap. CDR3: CASSYPGQGGETQYF. The CDR3 coding sequence is TGTGCCAGCAGTTACCCTGGACAGGGAGGGGAGACCCAGTACTTC.

This chain joins TRBV28 and TRBJ1-2; 10 nucleotides match TRBD1. CDR1 and CDR2 from the germline V gene are MDHEN and SYDVKM. V shed 6 bases and J 0 bases; nucleotides not matched to a gene: 4. This CDR3 contains 15 residues. CDR3 amino acids: CASRGDRGTNYGYTF. CDR3 nucleotide sequence: TGTGCCAGCAGAGGGGACAGGGGAACTAACTATGGCTACACCTTC.

In this sample, this clone turned up once. This chain links TRBV7-9 with TRBJ2-3; possibly TRBD2 for D (6 bases). The CDR3 contains 14 residues. CDR1 and CDR2 from the germline V gene are SEHNR and FQNEAQ (reference sequence). V was trimmed by 5 bases and J by 2 bases, leaving 11 bases between them. The CDR3 loop reads CASSPGLFTDTQYF. The CDR3 nucleotides are TGTGCCAGCAGCCCGGGACTGTTCACAGATACGCAGTATTTT.